This T cell receptor beta chain comes out of a study of CD8 T cells in Susac syndrome. After extraction with the RNeasy kit, roughly 0.45 to 1 ug of the RNA was reverse transcribed using random hexamers. From the immunoSEQ multiplex PCR reads, TCRdb called clonotypes with MiXCR, one entry per CDR3 protein. The data show roughly 170,000 distinct CDR3 sequences, approximately 93% seen once. Sequenced: CD4+ T cells from PBMCs. The receptor comes from a human donor with multiple sclerosis.

The CDR3 spells CACDRGDTGELFF. CDR3 nucleotides: TGTGCCTGCGACAGGGGGGACACCGGGGAGCTGTTTTTT. The J gene is TRBJ2-2, the V gene TRBV6-1; 9 bases are shared with TRBD1. Germline CDR1 is MNHNS and CDR2 is SASEGT. The V gene end was trimmed by 11 bases and the J gene end by 3 bases; junction bases not matched to a gene: 4. CDR3 length equals 13 residues.